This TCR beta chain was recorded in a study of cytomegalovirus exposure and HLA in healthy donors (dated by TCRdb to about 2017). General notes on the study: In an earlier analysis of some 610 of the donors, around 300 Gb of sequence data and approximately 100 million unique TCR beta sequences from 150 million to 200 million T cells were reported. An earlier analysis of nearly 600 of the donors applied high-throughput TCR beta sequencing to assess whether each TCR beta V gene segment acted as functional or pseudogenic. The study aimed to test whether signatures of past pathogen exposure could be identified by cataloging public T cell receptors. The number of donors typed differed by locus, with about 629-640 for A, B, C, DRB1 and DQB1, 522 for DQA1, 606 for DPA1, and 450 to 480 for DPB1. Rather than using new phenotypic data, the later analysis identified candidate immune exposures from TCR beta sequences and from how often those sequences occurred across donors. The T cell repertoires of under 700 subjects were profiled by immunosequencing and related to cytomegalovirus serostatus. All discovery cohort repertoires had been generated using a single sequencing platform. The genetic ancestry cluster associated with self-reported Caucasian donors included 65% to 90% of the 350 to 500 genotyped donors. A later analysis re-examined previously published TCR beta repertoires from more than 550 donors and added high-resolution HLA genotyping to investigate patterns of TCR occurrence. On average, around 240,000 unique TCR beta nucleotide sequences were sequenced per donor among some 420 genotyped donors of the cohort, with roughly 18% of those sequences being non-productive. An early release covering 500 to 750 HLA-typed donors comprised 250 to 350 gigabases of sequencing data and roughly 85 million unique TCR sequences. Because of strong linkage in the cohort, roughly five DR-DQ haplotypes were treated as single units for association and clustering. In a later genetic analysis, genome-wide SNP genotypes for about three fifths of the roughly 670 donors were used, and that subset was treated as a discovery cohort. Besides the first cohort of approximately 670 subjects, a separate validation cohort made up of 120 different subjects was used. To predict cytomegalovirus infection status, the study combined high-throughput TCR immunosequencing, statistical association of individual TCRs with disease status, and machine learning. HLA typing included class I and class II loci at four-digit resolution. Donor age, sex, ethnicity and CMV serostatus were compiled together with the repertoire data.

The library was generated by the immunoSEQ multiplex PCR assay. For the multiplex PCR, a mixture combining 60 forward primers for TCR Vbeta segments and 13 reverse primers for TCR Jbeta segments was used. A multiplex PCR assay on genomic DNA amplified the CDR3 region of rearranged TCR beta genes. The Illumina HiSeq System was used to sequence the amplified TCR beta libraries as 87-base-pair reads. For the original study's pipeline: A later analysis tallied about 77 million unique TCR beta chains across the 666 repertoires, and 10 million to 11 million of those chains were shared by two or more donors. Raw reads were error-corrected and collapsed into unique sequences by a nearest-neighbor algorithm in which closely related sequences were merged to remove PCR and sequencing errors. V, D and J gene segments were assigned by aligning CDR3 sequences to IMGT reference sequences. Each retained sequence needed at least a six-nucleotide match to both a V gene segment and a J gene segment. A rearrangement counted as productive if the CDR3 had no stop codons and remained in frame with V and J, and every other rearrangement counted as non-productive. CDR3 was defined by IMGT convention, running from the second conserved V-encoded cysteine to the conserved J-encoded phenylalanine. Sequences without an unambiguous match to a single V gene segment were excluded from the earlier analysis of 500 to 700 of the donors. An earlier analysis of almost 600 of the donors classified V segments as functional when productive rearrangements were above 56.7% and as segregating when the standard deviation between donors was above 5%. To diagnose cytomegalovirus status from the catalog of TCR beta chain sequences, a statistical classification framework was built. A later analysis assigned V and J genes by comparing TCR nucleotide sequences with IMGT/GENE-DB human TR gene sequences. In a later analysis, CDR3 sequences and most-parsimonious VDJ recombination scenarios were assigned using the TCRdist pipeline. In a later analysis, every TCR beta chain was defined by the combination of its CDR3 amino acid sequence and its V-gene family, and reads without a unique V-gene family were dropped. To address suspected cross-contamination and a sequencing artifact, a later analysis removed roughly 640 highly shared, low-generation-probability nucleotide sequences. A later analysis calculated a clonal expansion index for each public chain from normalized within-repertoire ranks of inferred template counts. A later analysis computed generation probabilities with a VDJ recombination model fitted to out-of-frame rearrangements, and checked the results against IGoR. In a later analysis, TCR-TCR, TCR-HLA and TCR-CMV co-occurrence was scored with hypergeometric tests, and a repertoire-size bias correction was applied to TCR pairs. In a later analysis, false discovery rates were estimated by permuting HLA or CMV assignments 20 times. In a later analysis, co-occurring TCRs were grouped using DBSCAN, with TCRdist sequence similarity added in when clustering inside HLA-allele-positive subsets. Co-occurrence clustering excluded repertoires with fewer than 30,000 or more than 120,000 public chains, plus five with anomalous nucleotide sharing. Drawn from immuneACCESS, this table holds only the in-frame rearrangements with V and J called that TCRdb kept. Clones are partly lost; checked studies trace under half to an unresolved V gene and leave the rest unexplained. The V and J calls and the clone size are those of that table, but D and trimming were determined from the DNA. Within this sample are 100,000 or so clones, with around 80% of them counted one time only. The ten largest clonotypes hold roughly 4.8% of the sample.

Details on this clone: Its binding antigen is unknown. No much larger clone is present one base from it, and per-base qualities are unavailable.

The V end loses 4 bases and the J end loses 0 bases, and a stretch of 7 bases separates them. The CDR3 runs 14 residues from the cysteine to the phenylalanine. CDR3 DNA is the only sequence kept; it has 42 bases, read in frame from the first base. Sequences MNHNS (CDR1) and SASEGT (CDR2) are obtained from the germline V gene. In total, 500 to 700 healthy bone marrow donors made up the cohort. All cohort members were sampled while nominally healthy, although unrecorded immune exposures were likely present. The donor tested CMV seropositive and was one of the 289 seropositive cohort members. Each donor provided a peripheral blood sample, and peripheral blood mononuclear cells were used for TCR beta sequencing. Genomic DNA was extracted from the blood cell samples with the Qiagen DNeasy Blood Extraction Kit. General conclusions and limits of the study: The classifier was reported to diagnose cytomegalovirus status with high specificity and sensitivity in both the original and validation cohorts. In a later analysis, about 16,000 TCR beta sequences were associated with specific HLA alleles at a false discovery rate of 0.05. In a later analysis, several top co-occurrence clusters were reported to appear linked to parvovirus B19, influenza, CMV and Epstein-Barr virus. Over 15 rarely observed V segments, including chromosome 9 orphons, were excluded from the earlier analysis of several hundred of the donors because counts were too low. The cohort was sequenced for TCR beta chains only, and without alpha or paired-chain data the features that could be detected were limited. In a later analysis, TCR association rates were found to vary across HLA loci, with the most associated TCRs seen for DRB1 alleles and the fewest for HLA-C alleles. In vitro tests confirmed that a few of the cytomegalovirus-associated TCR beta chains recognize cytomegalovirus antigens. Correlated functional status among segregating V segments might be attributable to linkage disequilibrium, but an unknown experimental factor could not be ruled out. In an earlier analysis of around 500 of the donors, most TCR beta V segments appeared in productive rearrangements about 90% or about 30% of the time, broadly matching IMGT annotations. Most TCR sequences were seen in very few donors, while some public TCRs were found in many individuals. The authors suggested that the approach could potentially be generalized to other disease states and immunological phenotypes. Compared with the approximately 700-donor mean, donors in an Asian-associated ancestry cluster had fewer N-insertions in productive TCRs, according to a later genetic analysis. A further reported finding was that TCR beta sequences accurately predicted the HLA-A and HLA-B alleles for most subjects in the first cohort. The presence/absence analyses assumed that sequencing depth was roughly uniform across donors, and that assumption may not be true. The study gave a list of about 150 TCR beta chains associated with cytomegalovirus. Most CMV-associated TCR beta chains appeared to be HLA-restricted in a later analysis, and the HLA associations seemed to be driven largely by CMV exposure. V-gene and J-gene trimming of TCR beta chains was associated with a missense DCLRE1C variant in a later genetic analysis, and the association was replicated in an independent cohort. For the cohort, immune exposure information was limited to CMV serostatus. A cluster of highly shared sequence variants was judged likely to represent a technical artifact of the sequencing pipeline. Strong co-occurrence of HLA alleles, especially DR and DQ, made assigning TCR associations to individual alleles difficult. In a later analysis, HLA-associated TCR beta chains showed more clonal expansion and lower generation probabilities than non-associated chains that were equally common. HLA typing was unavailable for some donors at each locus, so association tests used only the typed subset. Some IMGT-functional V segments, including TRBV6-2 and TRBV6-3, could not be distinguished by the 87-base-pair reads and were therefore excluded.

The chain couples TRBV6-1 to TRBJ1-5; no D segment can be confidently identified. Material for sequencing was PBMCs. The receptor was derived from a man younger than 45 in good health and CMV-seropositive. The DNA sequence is TGTGCCAGCAGTGTCATAGATAGCAATCAGCCCCAGCATTTT. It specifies CASSVIDSNQPQHF.